The rows below give T cell receptor beta chains drawn from one sample of a study of identical twins. MiXCR, applied by TCRdb to the 5' RACE reads, yields one record per CDR3 protein. The sample includes 650,000 to 800,000 distinct CDR3 sequences, around 8.6% of them seen just once. The sample was also reused in another study, on yellow fever vaccine responses in identical twins.

The material sequenced was PBMCs. The origin of the receptors is a woman aged 18-30 years in good health. CDR3s include the opening cysteine and the closing phenylalanine or tryptophan. The order of the fields is J gene, clone size, D gene, CDR3 length, V gene, CDR3 protein, CDR3 DNA. A D gene is named only where the DNA matches it firmly. The listing skips clone size in some rows; elsewhere it reads once, few, many or a size class.

TRBJ1-1,few,-,14,TRBV20-1,CSARDDRLNTEAFF,TGCAGTGCTAGAGACGACAGGTTGAACACTGAAGCTTTCTTT
TRBJ2-1,few,TRBD2,15,TRBV5-6,CASSMGTSEYNEQFF,TGTGCCAGCAGCATGGGGACTAGCGAGTACAATGAGCAGTTCTTC
TRBJ2-6,many,TRBD1,17,TRBV12-3/TRBV12-4,CASVGRDRGPGANVLTF,TGTGCCAGCGTTGGGAGGGACAGGGGGCCCGGGGCCAACGTCCTGACTTTC
TRBJ1-5,few,-,13,TRBV5-1,CASSFDVNQPQHF,TGCGCCAGCAGCTTTGACGTCAATCAGCCCCAGCATTTT
TRBJ2-5,-,-,15,TRBV6-1,CASSESVRGRETQYF,TGTGCCAGCAGTGAAAGTGTACGGGGGCGGGAGACCCAGTACTTC
TRBJ2-1,-,-,14,TRBV5-1,CASSLAGYGNEQFF,TGCGCCAGCAGCTTGGCGGGGTACGGTAATGAGCAGTTCTTC
TRBJ2-6,many,-,15,TRBV6-2/TRBV6-3,CASSIAGQGANVLTF,TGTGCCAGCAGCATCGCGGGACAGGGGGCCAACGTCCTGACTTTC
TRBJ2-3,-,-,16,TRBV12-3/TRBV12-4,CASTPVAVLGTDTQYF,TGTGCCAGCACCCCCGTAGCGGTCCTCGGCACAGATACGCAGTATTTT
TRBJ1-6,few,TRBD1,15,TRBV6-1,CASSRTGPYNSPLHF,TGTGCCAGCAGCCGGACAGGGCCCTATAATTCACCCCTCCACTTT
TRBJ2-3,few,TRBD2,14,TRBV12-3/TRBV12-4,CASRSAGGAYTQYF,TGTGCCAGCAGATCAGCGGGGGGGGCATATACGCAGTATTTT
TRBJ2-6,many,-,16,TRBV7-2,CASRHQGGTGANVLTF,TGTGCCAGCAGGCACCAAGGGGGAACTGGGGCCAACGTCCTGACTTTC
TRBJ1-5,-,-,14,TRBV20-1,CSAREVGGGQPQHF,TGCAGTGCTAGAGAGGTTGGGGGTGGTCAGCCCCAGCATTTT
TRBJ2-2,few,-,16,TRBV6-2/TRBV6-3,CASIRRELANTGELFF,TGTGCCAGCATTAGGAGGGAGCTCGCGAACACCGGGGAGCTGTTTTTT
TRBJ1-2,many,TRBD1,14,TRBV20-1,CSARDHGTGLGYTF,TGCAGTGCTAGAGATCATGGGACAGGGCTCGGCTACACCTTC
TRBJ2-7,-,-,11,TRBV29-1,CSVVLAGEQYF,TGCAGCGTTGTACTAGCTGGGGAGCAGTACTTC
TRBJ2-2,few,-,14,TRBV6-4,CASSENRATGELFF,TGTGCCAGCAGTGAGAACAGGGCGACCGGGGAGCTGTTTTTT
TRBJ2-7,-,-,15,TRBV29-1,CSVDTGSGILYEQYF,TGCAGCGTCGATACAGGGAGCGGGATCCTCTACGAGCAGTACTTC
TRBJ2-2,-,-,15,TRBV7-9,CASSLGAGDTGELFF,TGTGCCAGCAGCTTGGGGGCAGGGGACACCGGGGAGCTGTTTTTT
TRBJ2-1,few,TRBD2,16,TRBV7-9,CASSAFGSGSYNEQFF,TGTGCCAGCAGTGCCTTCGGCAGCGGGAGTTACAATGAGCAGTTCTTC
TRBJ2-5,-,-,13,TRBV5-1,CATKGVNKETQYF,TGCGCCACTAAGGGAGTTAACAAAGAGACCCAGTACTTC
TRBJ2-5,few,-,15,TRBV7-7,CASSLGGLPEETQYF,TGTGCTAGCAGCTTAGGGGGACTACCCGAAGAGACCCAGTACTTC
TRBJ2-1,-,TRBD2,19,TRBV11-1,CASSLAGISLAGGPNEQFF,TGTGCCAGCAGCTTAGCGGGGATATCACTAGCGGGGGGGCCAAATGAGCAGTTCTTC
TRBJ1-1,-,TRBD1,15,TRBV30,CAWSVRNRGDTEAFF,TGTGCCTGGAGTGTACGGAACAGGGGGGACACTGAAGCTTTCTTT
TRBJ2-6,-,-,17,TRBV3-1,CASSTRRGQTGANVLTF,TGTGCCAGCAGTACCCGGAGGGGGCAGACTGGGGCCAACGTCCTGACTTTC
TRBJ1-3,-,-,14,TRBV7-8,CASSLAMLGNTIYF,TGTGCCAGCAGCTTAGCTATGCTGGGAAACACCATATATTTT
TRBJ2-5,-,-,18,TRBV6-2/TRBV6-3,CASSPGWRLGTFQETQYF,TGTGCCAGCAGTCCCGGGTGGAGGCTGGGGACGTTCCAAGAGACCCAGTACTTC
TRBJ1-2,many,TRBD1,14,TRBV10-3,CAISGGGQTPRCAF,TGTGCCATCAGTGGGGGGGGACAGACCCCGAGATGCGCCTTC
TRBJ2-7,many,TRBD2,14,TRBV29-1,CSVELRESSYEQYF,TGCAGCGTTGAACTGCGGGAGAGTTCCTACGAGCAGTACTTC
TRBJ2-7,few,-,15,TRBV4-1,CASSQEIQVSYEQYF,TGCGCCAGCAGCCAAGAGATACAGGTCTCCTACGAGCAGTACTTC
TRBJ2-3,-,TRBD2,15,TRBV28,CASSFRGVLTDTQYF,TGTGCCAGCAGTTTCCGGGGGGTGCTCACAGATACGCAGTATTTT
TRBJ2-2,few,-,14,TRBV7-9,CASSLDVDTGELFF,TGTGCCAGCAGCTTAGATGTTGACACCGGGGAGCTGTTTTTT
TRBJ2-1,few,-,17,TRBV28,CASSPTIGLAFYNEQFF,TGTGCCAGCAGTCCGACAATCGGCCTAGCGTTCTACAATGAGCAGTTCTTC
TRBJ2-7,-,-,13,TRBV7-2,CASTAQGAYEQYF,TGTGCCAGCACTGCCCAGGGCGCTTACGAGCAGTACTTC
TRBJ1-1,many,-,15,TRBV5-1,CASSLKGLMNTEAFF,TGCGCCAGCAGCTTGAAGGGACTGATGAACACTGAAGCTTTCTTT
TRBJ1-2,-,-,14,TRBV12-3/TRBV12-4,CASSLSGRPDGYTF,TGTGCCAGCAGTTTAAGCGGTCGCCCGGATGGCTACACCTTC
TRBJ2-1,many,-,16,TRBV7-2,CASSLIRANPQLEQFF,TGTGCCAGCAGCTTAATCCGGGCTAACCCCCAATTAGAGCAGTTCTTC
TRBJ2-7,many,TRBD1,14,TRBV12-3/TRBV12-4,CASRGTGSSYEQYF,TGTGCCAGCAGGGGGACAGGGAGCTCCTACGAGCAGTACTTC
TRBJ1-6,few,-,13,TRBV25-1,CASSDGGDSPLHF,TGTGCCAGCAGTGATGGCGGGGATTCACCCCTCCACTTT
TRBJ2-1,-,TRBD1,13,TRBV7-8,CASSNAGGNEQFF,TGTGCCAGCAGCAACGCAGGGGGCAATGAGCAGTTCTTC
TRBJ2-7,few,TRBD2,13,TRBV29-1,CSVARRGAYEQYF,TGCAGCGTTGCAAGGCGGGGGGCCTACGAGCAGTACTTC
TRBJ2-3,-,-,14,TRBV20-1,CSARDRGWADTQYF,TGCAGTGCTCGGGACCGGGGATGGGCAGATACGCAGTATTTT
TRBJ2-3,-,-,13,TRBV30,CAWSVPGADTQYF,TGTGCCTGGAGTGTTCCAGGCGCGGATACGCAGTATTTT
TRBJ2-7,many,TRBD1,16,TRBV12-3/TRBV12-4,CASSWGRRDRGYEQYF,TGTGCCAGCAGTTGGGGACGTCGGGACAGGGGCTACGAGCAGTACTTC
TRBJ2-2,few,-,16,TRBV28,CASSFPTGLGTGELFF,TGTGCCAGCAGTTTCCCAACAGGGCTGGGCACCGGGGAGCTGTTTTTT
TRBJ2-1,few,-,14,TRBV21-1,CASSKVDWNNEQFF,TGTGCCAGCAGCAAAGTTGACTGGAACAATGAGCAGTTCTTC
TRBJ2-3,many,-,15,TRBV6-1,CASSPLGVSTDTQYF,TGTGCCAGCAGCCCTTTGGGGGTTAGCACAGATACGCAGTATTTT
TRBJ2-1,many,-,16,TRBV20-1,CSARDGKAVPYNEQFF,TGCAGTGCTAGAGATGGAAAGGCAGTGCCCTACAATGAGCAGTTCTTC
TRBJ2-2,-,TRBD1,16,TRBV7-3,CASSKRGQGDTGELFF,TGTGCCAGCAGCAAAAGGGGGCAGGGGGACACCGGGGAGCTGTTTTTT
TRBJ2-5,many,-,16,TRBV28,CASSLYWQGGEETQYF,TGTGCCAGCAGTTTATACTGGCAGGGGGGGGAAGAGACCCAGTACTTC
TRBJ2-3,-,-,14,TRBV4-3,CASSQEPFADTQYF,TGCGCCAGCAGCCAAGAACCCTTCGCAGATACGCAGTATTTT